What follows are 6 T cell receptor beta chains derived from one specimen sequenced in a study of shared clonotypes between healthy human individuals. Positive CCR7 selection of CD45RO-negative cells yielded the naive CD8 cells, and terminally differentiated effector memory CD45RA+ cells were excluded. Sequenced by immunoSEQ multiplex PCR; TCRdb stores in-frame clones only, minus some. The sample records 550,000 to 600,000 clones, 98% being singletons. The sample was naive CD8+ T cells sorted from blood. These receptors were taken from a man aged 25 to 40 in good health.

V and J are TRBV30 and TRBJ2-7; the D gene is possibly TRBD1 (6 bases). V lost 2 bases, J lost 3 bases, and 17 bases lay in between. Germline CDR1 and CDR2: GTSNPN and SVGIG (reference sequence). CDR3 length: 15 amino acids. The CDR3 DNA follows: TGTGCCTGGAGTACCCTGGGACAACTTGGCTACGAGCAGTACTTC. Its protein product is CAWSTLGQLGYEQYF. The whole variable domain, filled in from reference TRBV30 and TRBJ2-7, reads SQTIHQWPATLVQPVGSPLSLECTVEGTSNPNLYWYRQAAGRGLQLLFYSVGIGQISSEVPQNLSASRPQDRQFILSSKKLLLSDSGFYLCAWSTLGQLGYEQYFGPGTRLTVT.

The rearrangement links TRBV13 to TRBJ1-5, with unresolved D. Between the trimmed V and J ends, which lost 3 bases and 3 bases, there was a span of 12 bases. The germline V gene encodes CDR1 PRHDT and CDR2 FYEKMQ (reference sequence). The CDR3 extends over 15 amino acids. This CDR3 reads CASSFGMGYNQPQHF. CDR3 sequence (DNA): TGTGCCAGCAGCTTCGGCATGGGGTACAATCAGCCCCAGCATTTT.

This rearrangement joins TRBV6-5 to TRBJ2-2; TRBD1 matches at 8 bases. CDR1 MNHEY and CDR2 SVGAGI come from the germline V gene. With V trimmed by 4 bases and J by 6 bases, 7 bases remained unmatched. This CDR3 contains 15 residues. Written as DNA, the CDR3 is TGTGCCAGCAGTTCCATGGGACAGGTCGCCGGGGAGCTGTTTTTT. This sequence encodes CASSSMGQVAGELFF.

This chain joins TRBV6-6 and TRBJ2-5; a possible D gene is TRBD1 (7 bases). Germline loops: CDR1 MNHNY, CDR2 SVGAGI (reference sequence). The CDR3 sequence is 14 residues long. The ends were cut back, 4 bases at V and 7 bases at J, with 16 bases in the middle. The CDR3 DNA reads TGTGCCAGCAGTTCCCAGGGGGGATTAGGGACCCAGTACTTC. Amino acids: CASSSQGGLGTQYF.

With respect to this clone: The same CDR3 arises from other DNA sequences in this sample as well. This chain uses TRBV7-9 with TRBJ1-4; D is ambiguous. The CDR3 sequence is 11 residues long. CDR1 is SEHNR, CDR2 FQNEAQ, per germline (reference sequence). V lost 2 bases, J lost 5 bases, and 0 bases lay in between. The CDR3 spells CASSLNEKLFF. CDR3 coding DNA: TGTGCCAGCAGCTTAAATGAAAAACTGTTTTTT.

This clone has a single count. The chain recombines TRBV4-1 with TRBJ2-1; no clear D. There are 13 residues in the CDR3. V was clipped by 1 base and J by 8 bases, with 9 bases between them. CDR1 and CDR2 from the germline V gene are MGHRA and YSYEKL. CDR3 DNA: TGCGCCAGCAGCCAAGCAAGACCGGATGAGCAGTTCTTC. This sequence encodes CASSQARPDEQFF.